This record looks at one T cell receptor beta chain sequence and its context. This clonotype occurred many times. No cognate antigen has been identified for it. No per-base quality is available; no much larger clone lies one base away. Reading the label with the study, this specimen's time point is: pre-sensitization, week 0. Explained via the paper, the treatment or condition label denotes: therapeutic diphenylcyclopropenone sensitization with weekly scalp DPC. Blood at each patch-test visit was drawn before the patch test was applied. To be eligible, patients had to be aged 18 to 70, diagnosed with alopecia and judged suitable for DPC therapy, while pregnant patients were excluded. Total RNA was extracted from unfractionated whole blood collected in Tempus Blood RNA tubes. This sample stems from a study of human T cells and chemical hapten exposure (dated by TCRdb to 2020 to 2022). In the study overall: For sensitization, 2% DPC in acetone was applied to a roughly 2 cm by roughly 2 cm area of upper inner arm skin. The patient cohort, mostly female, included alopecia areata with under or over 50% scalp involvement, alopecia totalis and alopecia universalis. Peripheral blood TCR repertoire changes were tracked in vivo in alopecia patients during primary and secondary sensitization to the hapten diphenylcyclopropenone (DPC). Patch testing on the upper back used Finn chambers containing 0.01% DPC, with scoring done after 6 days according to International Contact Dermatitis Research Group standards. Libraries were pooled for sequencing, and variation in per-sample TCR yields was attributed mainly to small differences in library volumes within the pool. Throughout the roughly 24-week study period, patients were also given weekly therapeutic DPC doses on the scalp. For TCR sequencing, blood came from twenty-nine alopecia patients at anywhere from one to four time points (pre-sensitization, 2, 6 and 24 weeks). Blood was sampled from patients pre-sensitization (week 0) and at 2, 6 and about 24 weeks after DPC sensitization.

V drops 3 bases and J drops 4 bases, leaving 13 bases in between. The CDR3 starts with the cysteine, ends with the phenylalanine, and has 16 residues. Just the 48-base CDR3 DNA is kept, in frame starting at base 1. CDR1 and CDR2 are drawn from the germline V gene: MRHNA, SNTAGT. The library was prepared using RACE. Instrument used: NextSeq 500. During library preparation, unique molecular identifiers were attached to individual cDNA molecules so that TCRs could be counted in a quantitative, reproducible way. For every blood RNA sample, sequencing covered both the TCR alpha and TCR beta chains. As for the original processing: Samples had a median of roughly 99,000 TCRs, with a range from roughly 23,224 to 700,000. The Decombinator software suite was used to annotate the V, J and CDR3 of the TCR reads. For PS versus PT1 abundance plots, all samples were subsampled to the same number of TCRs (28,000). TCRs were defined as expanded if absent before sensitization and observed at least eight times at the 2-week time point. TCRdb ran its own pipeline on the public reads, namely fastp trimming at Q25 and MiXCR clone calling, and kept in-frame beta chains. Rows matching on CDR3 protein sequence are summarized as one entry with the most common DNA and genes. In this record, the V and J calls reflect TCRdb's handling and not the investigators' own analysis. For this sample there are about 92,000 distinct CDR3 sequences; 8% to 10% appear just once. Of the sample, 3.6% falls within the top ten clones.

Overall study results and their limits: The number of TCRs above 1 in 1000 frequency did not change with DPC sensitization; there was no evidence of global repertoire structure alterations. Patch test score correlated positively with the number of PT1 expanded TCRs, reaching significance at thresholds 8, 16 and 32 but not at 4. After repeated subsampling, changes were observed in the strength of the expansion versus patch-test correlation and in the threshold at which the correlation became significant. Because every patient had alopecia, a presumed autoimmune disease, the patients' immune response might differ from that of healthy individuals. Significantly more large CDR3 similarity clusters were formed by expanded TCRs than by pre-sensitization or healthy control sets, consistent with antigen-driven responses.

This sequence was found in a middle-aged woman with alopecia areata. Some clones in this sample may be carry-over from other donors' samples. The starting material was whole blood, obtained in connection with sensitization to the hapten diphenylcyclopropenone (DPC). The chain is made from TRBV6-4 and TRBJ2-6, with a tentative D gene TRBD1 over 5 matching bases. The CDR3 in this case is CASSDWAGPGANVLTF. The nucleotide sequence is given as TGTGCCAGCAGTGATTGGGCAGGGCCGGGGGCCAACGTCCTGACTTTC.